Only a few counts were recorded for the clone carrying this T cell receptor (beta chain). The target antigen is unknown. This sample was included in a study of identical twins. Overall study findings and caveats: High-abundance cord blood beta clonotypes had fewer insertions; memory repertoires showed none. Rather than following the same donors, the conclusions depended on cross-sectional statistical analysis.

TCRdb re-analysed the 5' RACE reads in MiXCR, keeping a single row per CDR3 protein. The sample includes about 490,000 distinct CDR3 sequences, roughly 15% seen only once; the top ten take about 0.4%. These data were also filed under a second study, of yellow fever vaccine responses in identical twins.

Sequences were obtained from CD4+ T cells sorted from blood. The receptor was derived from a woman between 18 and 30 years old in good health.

CDR3 bases: TGCGCCAGCAGCTTGGAGTCAGGGTATGGCACTGAAGCTTTCTTT. It encodes CASSLESGYGTEAFF. The V gene is TRBV5-1, the J gene TRBJ1-1; tentatively, D is TRBD1 (5 bases). CDR3 length equals 15 residues. V dropped 0 bases and J dropped 4 bases, with 13 bases sitting between them. Germline V CDR1 and CDR2: SGHRS, YFSETQ.